This is a list of T cell receptor beta chains from one sample in a study of OX40 agonist ivuxolimab in advanced cancers. The table came from immunoSEQ multiplex PCR; TCRdb's copy has only in-frame clones and leaves some out. The sample has more than 45,000 clones; roughly 87% are singletons. Sample: CD4+ or CD8+ T cells sorted from blood, taken in a trial of the OX40 agonist ivuxolimab. Source of these receptors: an adult with an advanced solid tumor such as melanoma, head and neck, liver or kidney cancer. CDR3s include the opening cysteine and the closing phenylalanine or tryptophan. Fields, in order: CDR3 protein, CDR3 DNA, D gene, J gene, V gene, clone size. A D gene is named only where the DNA matches it firmly. Clone sizes are given selectively: once, few, many, or a class where the clone is expanded.

CDR3: CASSDSGGYEQYF
DNA: TGTGCCAGCAGTGACAGCGGGGGGTACGAGCAGTACTTC
D: TRBD2
J: TRBJ2-7
V: TRBV6-1
size: -

CDR3: CASSSETSGGEQFF
DNA: TGTGCCAGCAGCTCCGAGACTAGCGGAGGAGAGCAGTTCTTC
D: TRBD2
J: TRBJ2-1
V: TRBV4-2
size: -

CDR3: CASSLEGRGTTYEQYF
DNA: TGTGCCAGCAGCTTAGAGGGGAGGGGAACAACCTACGAGCAGTACTTC
D: TRBD2
J: TRBJ2-7
V: TRBV11-2
size: -

CDR3: CASSVRGERSNTEAFF
DNA: TGCGCCAGCAGCGTTCGAGGGGAAAGGAGTAACACTGAAGCTTTCTTT
D: -
J: TRBJ1-1
V: TRBV4-1
size: -

CDR3: CASSPMGGSVTDTQYF
DNA: TGTGCCAGCAGCCCGATGGGGGGGAGTGTCACAGATACGCAGTATTTT
D: TRBD2
J: TRBJ2-3
V: TRBV28
size: -

CDR3: CASSSSGGGSAVGETQYF
DNA: TGTGCCAGCTCCTCATCCGGCGGCGGGAGCGCTGTAGGGGAGACCCAGTACTTC
D: TRBD2
J: TRBJ2-5
V: TRBV7-9
size: once

CDR3: CAISVEGLAARNEQFF
DNA: TGTGCCATCAGTGTTGAGGGACTAGCGGCTCGGAATGAGCAGTTCTTC
D: TRBD2
J: TRBJ2-1
V: TRBV10-3
size: -

CDR3: CASSQGTGYNTEAFF
DNA: TGCGCCAGCAGCCAAGGTACAGGGTACAACACTGAAGCTTTCTTT
D: -
J: TRBJ1-1
V: TRBV4-1
size: once

CDR3: CASSAQLAELTGELFF
DNA: TGCGCCAGCAGCGCCCAGCTAGCGGAACTAACCGGGGAGCTGTTTTTT
D: TRBD2
J: TRBJ2-2
V: TRBV10-1
size: -

CDR3: CAYRVAGGADTQYF
DNA: TGTGCCTATAGGGTAGCGGGAGGGGCAGATACGCAGTATTTT
D: TRBD2
J: TRBJ2-3
V: TRBV30
size: -

CDR3: CASSLRGSQNEQFF
DNA: TGTGCCAGCAGCCTGAGGGGGAGTCAAAATGAGCAGTTCTTC
D: -
J: TRBJ2-1
V: TRBV13
size: -

CDR3: CAYRLVEQSGNTIYF
DNA: TGTGCCTACCGGTTGGTGGAACAATCTGGAAACACCATATATTTT
D: -
J: TRBJ1-3
V: TRBV30
size: -

CDR3: CASSLAQATQYF
DNA: TGTGCCAGCAGCTTAGCGCAAGCGACGCAGTATTTT
D: -
J: TRBJ2-3
V: TRBV11-1
size: -

CDR3: CASSLGSRVEQFF
DNA: TGTGCCAGCAGCTTAGGATCTAGAGTTGAGCAGTTCTTC
D: -
J: TRBJ2-1
V: TRBV11-2
size: -

CDR3: CAGRGSNTEAFF
DNA: TGTGCCGGAAGGGGGTCGAACACTGAAGCTTTCTTT
D: -
J: TRBJ1-1
V: TRBV30
size: medium-sized

CDR3: CSARTRGGYTF
DNA: TGCAGTGCTAGAACAAGGGGGGGCTACACCTTC
D: -
J: TRBJ1-2
V: TRBV20-1
size: -

CDR3: CASRPLEVRGYTF
DNA: TGTGCCAGCAGGCCCTTGGAGGTCCGAGGCTACACCTTC
D: -
J: TRBJ1-2
V: TRBV6-5
size: -

CDR3: CASSGEKEGYTF
DNA: TGTGCCAGCAGTGGAGAGAAGGAGGGCTACACCTTC
D: -
J: TRBJ1-2
V: TRBV2
size: -